What follows is one TCR beta chain and its context. Its antigen remains unidentified. The sample is drawn from a study of cytomegalovirus exposure and HLA in healthy donors. For the study at large: One earlier analysis, a look at 150 million to 200 million T cells, found roughly 120 million unique TCR beta sequences. Early release data held 85 million or so unique TCRs from HLA-typed donors.

V shed 1 base and J shed 0 bases, with 7 bases lying between them. The CDR3 spans 14 residues. Germline V gene sequence: CDR1 SGHDT, CDR2 YYEEEE. General study results and limits: Listed as cytomegalovirus-associated were 150 or so TCR beta chains.

PCR was performed using 60 Vbeta and 13 Jbeta primers. Here immunoSEQ multiplex PCR was the method, and the copy in TCRdb shows in-frame clones only, minus some. The sample contains around 63,000 clones, roughly 80% of which appear only once. This rearrangement joins TRBV5-6 to TRBJ1-1; D uncertain. Material for sequencing was PBMCs. The TCR was taken from a woman aged 30 to 39 in good health and CMV-seronegative. In DNA, the CDR3 is TGTGCCAGCAGCTTGATTACAGTGAACACTGAAGCTTTCTTT. It translates to CASSLITVNTEAFF.